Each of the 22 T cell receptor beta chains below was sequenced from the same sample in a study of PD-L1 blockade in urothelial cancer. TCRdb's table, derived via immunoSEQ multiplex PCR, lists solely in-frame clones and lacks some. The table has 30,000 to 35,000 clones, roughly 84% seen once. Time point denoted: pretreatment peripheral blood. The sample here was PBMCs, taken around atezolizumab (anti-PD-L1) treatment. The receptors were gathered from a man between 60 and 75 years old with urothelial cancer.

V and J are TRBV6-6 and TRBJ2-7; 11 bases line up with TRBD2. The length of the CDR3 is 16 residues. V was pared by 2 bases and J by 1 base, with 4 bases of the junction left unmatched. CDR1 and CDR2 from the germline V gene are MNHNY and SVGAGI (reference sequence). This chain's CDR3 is CASSYQTSGSSYEQYF. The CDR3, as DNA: TGTGCCAGCAGTTACCAAACTAGCGGGAGTTCCTACGAGCAGTACTTC.

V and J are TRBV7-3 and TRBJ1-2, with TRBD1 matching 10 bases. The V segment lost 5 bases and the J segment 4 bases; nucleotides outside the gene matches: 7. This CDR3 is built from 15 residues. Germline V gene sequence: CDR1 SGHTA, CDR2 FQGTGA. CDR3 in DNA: TGTGCCAGCAGCCCAATGGGACAGGGGTCCTATGGCTACACCTTC. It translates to CASSPMGQGSYGYTF.

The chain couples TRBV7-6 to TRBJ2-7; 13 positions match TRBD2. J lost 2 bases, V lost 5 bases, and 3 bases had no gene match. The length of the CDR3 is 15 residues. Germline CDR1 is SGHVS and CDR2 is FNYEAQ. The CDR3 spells CASSPGTSGTYEQYF. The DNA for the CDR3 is TGTGCCAGCAGCCCCGGGACTAGCGGGACCTACGAGCAGTACTTC. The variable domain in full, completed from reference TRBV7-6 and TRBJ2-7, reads GAGVSQSPRYKVTKRGQDVALRCDPISGHVSLYWYRQALGQGPEFLTYFNYEAQQDKSGLPNDRFSAERPEGSISTLTIQRTEQRDSAMYRCASSPGTSGTYEQYFGPGTRLTVT.

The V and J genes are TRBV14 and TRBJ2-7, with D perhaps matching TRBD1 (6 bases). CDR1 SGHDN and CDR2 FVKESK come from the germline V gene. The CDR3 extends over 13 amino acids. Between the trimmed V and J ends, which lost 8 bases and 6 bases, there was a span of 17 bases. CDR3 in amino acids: CASSRGWIREQYF. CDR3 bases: TGTGCCAGCTCCAGGGGTTGGATCCGCGAGCAGTACTTC.

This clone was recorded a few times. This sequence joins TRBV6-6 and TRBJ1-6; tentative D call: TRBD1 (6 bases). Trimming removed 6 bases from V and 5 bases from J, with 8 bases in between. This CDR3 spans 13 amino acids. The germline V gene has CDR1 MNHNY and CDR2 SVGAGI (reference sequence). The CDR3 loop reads CASRAGDNSPLHF. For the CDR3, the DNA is TGTGCCAGCAGGGCAGGGGATAATTCACCCCTCCACTTT.

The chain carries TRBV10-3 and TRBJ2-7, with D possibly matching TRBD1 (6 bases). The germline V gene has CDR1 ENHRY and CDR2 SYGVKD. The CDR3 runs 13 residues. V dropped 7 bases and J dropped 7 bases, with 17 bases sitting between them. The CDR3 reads CAITETGMGEQYF. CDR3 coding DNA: TGTGCCATCACCGAGACAGGCATGGGTGAGCAGTACTTC.

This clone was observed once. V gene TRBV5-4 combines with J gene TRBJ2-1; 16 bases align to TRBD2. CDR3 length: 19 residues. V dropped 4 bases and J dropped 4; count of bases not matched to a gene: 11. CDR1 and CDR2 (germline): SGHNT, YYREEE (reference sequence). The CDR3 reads CASSLPGLAGGRRYNEQFF. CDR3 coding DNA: TGTGCCAGCAGCCTACCGGGACTAGCGGGAGGGCGGAGATACAATGAGCAGTTCTTC.

CDR3 in DNA: TGCAGCGTCCGAGGCCAGTGGAACACTGAAGCTTTCTTT. Protein sequence: CSVRGQWNTEAFF. This chain links TRBV29-1 with TRBJ1-1; no clear D gene. The length of the CDR3 is 13 residues. Germline CDR1 SQVTM, CDR2 ANQGSEA. V was shortened by 6 bases and J by 1 base, with 12 bases between the two germline ends.

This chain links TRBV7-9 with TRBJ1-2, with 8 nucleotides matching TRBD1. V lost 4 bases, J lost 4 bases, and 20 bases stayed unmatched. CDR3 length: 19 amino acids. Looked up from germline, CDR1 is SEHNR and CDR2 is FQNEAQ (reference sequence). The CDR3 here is CASSSHGTGNKGSTYGYTF. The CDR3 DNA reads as TGTGCCAGCAGCTCACACGGGACAGGCAATAAGGGGTCAACCTATGGCTACACCTTC.

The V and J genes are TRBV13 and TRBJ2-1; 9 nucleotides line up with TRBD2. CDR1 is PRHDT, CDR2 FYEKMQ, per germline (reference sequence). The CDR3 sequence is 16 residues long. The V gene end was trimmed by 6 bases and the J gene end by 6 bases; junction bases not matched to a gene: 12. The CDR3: CASRIKSSGIGNEQFF. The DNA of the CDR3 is TGTGCCAGCAGGATAAAATCTAGCGGGATCGGCAATGAGCAGTTCTTC.

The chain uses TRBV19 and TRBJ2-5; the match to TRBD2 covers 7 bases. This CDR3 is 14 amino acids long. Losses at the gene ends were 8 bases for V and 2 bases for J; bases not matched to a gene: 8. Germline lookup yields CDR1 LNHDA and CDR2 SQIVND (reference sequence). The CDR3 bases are TGTGCCAGTGCAATACGGGGGGATCAAGAGACCCAGTACTTC. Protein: CASAIRGDQETQYF.

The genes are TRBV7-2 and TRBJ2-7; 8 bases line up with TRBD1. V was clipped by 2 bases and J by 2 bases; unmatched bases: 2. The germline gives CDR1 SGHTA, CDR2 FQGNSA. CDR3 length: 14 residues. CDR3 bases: TGTGCCAGCAGCTTAAGGACAGGGCCCTACGAGCAGTACTTC. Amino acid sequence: CASSLRTGPYEQYF. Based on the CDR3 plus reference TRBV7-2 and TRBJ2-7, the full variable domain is GAGVSQSPSNKVTEKGKDVELRCDPISGHTALYWYRQSLGQGLEFLIYFQGNSAPDKSGLPSDRFSAERTGGSVSTLTIQRTQQEDSAVYLCASSLRTGPYEQYFGPGTRLTVT.

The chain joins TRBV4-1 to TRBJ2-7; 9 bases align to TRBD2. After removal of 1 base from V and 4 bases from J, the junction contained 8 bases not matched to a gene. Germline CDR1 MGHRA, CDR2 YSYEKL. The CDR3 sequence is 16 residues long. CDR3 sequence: CASSQGGAGGGYEQYF. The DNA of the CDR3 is TGCGCCAGCAGCCAAGGCGGAGCGGGAGGTGGGTACGAGCAGTACTTC.

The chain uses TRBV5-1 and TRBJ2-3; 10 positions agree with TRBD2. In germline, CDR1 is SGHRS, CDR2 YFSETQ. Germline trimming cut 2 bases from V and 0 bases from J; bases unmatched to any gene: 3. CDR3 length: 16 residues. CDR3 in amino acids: CASSLSSGGSTDTQYF. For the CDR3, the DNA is TGCGCCAGCAGCTTATCTAGCGGGGGTAGCACAGATACGCAGTATTTT. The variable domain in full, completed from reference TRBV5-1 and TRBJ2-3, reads KAGVTQTPRYLIKTRGQQVTLSCSPISGHRSVSWYQQTPGQGLQFLFEYFSETQRNKGNFPGRFSGRQFSNSRSEMNVSTLELGDSALYLCASSLSSGGSTDTQYFGPGTRLTVL.

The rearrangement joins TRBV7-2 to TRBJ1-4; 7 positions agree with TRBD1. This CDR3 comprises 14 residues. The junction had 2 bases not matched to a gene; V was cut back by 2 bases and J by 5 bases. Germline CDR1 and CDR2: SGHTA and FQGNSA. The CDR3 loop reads CASSLQGVNEKLFF. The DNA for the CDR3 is TGTGCCAGCAGCTTACAGGGGGTCAATGAAAAACTGTTTTTT. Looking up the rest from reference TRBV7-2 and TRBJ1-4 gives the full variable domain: GAGVSQSPSNKVTEKGKDVELRCDPISGHTALYWYRQSLGQGLEFLIYFQGNSAPDKSGLPSDRFSAERTGGSVSTLTIQRTQQEDSAVYLCASSLQGVNEKLFFGSGTQLSVL.

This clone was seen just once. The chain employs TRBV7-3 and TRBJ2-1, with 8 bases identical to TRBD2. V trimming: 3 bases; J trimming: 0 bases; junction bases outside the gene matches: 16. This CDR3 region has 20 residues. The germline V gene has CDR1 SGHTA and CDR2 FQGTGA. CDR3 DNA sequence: TGTGCCAGCAGCTTCTTAGGGGCGTCCAGCGGGAGTGTCTCCTACAATGAGCAGTTCTTC. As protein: CASSFLGASSGSVSYNEQFF.

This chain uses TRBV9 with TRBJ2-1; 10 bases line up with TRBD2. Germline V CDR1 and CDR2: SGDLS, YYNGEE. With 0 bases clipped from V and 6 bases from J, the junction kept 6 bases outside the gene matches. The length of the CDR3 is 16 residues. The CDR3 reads CASSVVGTSDPNEQFF. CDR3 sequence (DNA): TGTGCCAGCAGCGTAGTAGGGACTAGCGATCCCAATGAGCAGTTCTTC.

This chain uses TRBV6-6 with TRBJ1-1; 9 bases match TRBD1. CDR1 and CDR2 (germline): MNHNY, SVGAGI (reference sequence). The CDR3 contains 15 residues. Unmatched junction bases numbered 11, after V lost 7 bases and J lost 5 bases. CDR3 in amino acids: CASITDRGAFTEAFF. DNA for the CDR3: TGTGCCAGCATTACGGACAGGGGCGCGTTTACTGAAGCTTTCTTT.

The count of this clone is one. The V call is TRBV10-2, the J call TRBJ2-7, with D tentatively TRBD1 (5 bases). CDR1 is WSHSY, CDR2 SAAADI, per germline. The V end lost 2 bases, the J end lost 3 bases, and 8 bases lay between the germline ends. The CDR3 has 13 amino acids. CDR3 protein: CASSEGQNYEQYF. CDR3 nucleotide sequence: TGCGCCAGCAGTGAGGGACAAAACTACGAGCAGTACTTC.

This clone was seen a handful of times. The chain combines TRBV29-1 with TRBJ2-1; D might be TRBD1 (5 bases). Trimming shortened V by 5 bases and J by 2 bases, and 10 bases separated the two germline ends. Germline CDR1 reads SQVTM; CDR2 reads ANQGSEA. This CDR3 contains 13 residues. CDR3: CSVQGWPYNEQFF. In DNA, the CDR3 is TGCAGCGTTCAGGGATGGCCCTACAATGAGCAGTTCTTC.

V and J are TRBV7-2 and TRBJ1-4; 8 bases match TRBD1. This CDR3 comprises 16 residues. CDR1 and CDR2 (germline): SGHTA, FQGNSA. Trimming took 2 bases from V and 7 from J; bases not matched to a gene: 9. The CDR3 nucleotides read TGTGCCAGCAGCTTATCTCCCGGACAGGGAACTGAAAAACTGTTTTTT. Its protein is CASSLSPGQGTEKLFF.

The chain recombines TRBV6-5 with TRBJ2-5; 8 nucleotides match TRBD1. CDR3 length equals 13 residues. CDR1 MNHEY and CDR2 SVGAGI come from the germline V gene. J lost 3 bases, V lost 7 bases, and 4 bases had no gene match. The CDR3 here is CASTRTGKETQYF. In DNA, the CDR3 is TGTGCCAGCACCAGGACAGGGAAAGAGACCCAGTACTTC.